A selection of T cell receptor beta chains follows, all from one sample in a study of OX40 agonist ivuxolimab in advanced cancers. The protocol was immunoSEQ multiplex PCR, while the TCRdb copy is restricted to in-frame clones and leaves out a portion. Of under 70,000 clones listed, around nine tenths were seen once; the top ten hold about 1%. The specimen comprised CD4+ or CD8+ T cells sorted from blood, sampled in a trial of the OX40 agonist ivuxolimab. Source of these receptors: an adult with an advanced solid tumor such as melanoma, head and neck, liver or kidney cancer. CDR3s include the opening cysteine and the closing phenylalanine or tryptophan. A D gene is named only where the DNA matches it firmly. Size is omitted from some rows. Given values are once, few, many or a class for expanded clones.

CDR3aa: CAAGQPNTGELFF
CDR3nt: TGCGCCGCCGGGCAGCCGAACACCGGGGAGCTGTTTTTT
j_gene: TRBJ2-2
d_gene: NA
abundance: NA
v_gene: TRBV5-1

CDR3aa: CASTKAGESYGYTF
CDR3nt: TGTGCCAGCACCAAGGCAGGGGAGTCCTATGGCTACACCTTC
j_gene: TRBJ1-2
d_gene: NA
abundance: few
v_gene: TRBV28

CDR3aa: CASSPTGLDGGTGELFF
CDR3nt: TGTGCCAGCAGCCCGACAGGGCTAGATGGTGGCACCGGGGAGCTGTTTTTT
j_gene: TRBJ2-2
d_gene: TRBD1
abundance: NA
v_gene: TRBV5-4

CDR3aa: CAMLKVLHEQYF
CDR3nt: TGTGCCATGCTAAAGGTACTCCACGAGCAGTACTTC
j_gene: TRBJ2-7
d_gene: NA
abundance: NA
v_gene: TRBV6-9

CDR3aa: CASSVGPAGGPYEQYF
CDR3nt: TGTGCCAGCAGCGTAGGCCCGGCGGGAGGGCCGTACGAGCAGTACTTC
j_gene: TRBJ2-7
d_gene: TRBD2
abundance: NA
v_gene: TRBV9

CDR3aa: CASSSPSGDSYEQYF
CDR3nt: TGTGCCAGCAGTTCTCCCAGCGGCGACTCCTACGAGCAGTACTTC
j_gene: TRBJ2-7
d_gene: NA
abundance: NA
v_gene: TRBV28

CDR3aa: CASSTRAASSYEQYF
CDR3nt: TGTGCCAGCAGCACTCGGGCGGCGAGCTCCTACGAGCAGTACTTC
j_gene: TRBJ2-7
d_gene: NA
abundance: NA
v_gene: TRBV28

CDR3aa: CATSRDRASSYEQYF
CDR3nt: TGTGCCACCAGCAGAGATCGGGCTAGCTCCTACGAGCAGTACTTC
j_gene: TRBJ2-7
d_gene: NA
abundance: NA
v_gene: TRBV15

CDR3aa: CASSHLAGDTYEQFF
CDR3nt: TGTGCCAGCAGCCACCTAGCGGGAGATACATATGAGCAGTTCTTC
j_gene: TRBJ2-1
d_gene: TRBD2
abundance: NA
v_gene: TRBV9

CDR3aa: CASSPGPESEQYF
CDR3nt: TGTGCCAGCTCACCCGGGCCCGAGAGTGAGCAGTACTTC
j_gene: TRBJ2-7
d_gene: NA
abundance: NA
v_gene: TRBV18

CDR3aa: CASGGPENTEAFF
CDR3nt: TGTGCCAGCGGGGGGCCGGAGAACACTGAAGCTTTCTTT
j_gene: TRBJ1-1
d_gene: NA
abundance: few
v_gene: TRBV9

CDR3aa: CASSLFAGGDNEQFF
CDR3nt: TGCGCCAGCAGCTTGTTCGCGGGAGGGGACAATGAGCAGTTCTTC
j_gene: TRBJ2-1
d_gene: TRBD2
abundance: once
v_gene: TRBV5-1

CDR3aa: CASSHPDRVYSGYTF
CDR3nt: TGTGCCAGCAGCCACCCTGACAGGGTTTACTCTGGCTACACCTTC
j_gene: TRBJ1-2
d_gene: TRBD1
abundance: NA
v_gene: TRBV13

CDR3aa: CSVEGGLNTDTQYF
CDR3nt: TGCAGCGTTGAGGGCGGCTTGAACACAGATACGCAGTATTTT
j_gene: TRBJ2-3
d_gene: NA
abundance: NA
v_gene: TRBV29-1

CDR3aa: CASRFTGQETQYF
CDR3nt: TGTGCCAGCAGGTTCACAGGGCAAGAGACCCAGTACTTC
j_gene: TRBJ2-5
d_gene: NA
abundance: NA
v_gene: TRBV7-2